This T cell receptor beta chain was profiled in a study of CD8+CD57+ T cells in acquired aplastic anemia. All patients picked for sequencing had shown, by flow cytometry, an expansion of CD8+CD57+ cells. It was genomic DNA that served as the template for profiling TCR beta VDJ and CDR3. In TCRdb, the reads were re-called with MiXCR into one record per CDR3 protein. The data show hundreds of thousands of distinct CDR3 sequences, roughly a third seen once. After removal of 0 bases from V and 0 bases from J, the junction contained 16 bases not matched to a gene. CDR3 length: 21 amino acids. Germline assignment: CDR1 MNHEY and CDR2 SVGEGT.

V usage is TRBV6-2 or TRBV6-3 and J usage is TRBJ2-3, with 9 bases that match TRBD2. Sequencing was done on a sample of sorted CD4+, CD8+, or CD8+CD57+ T cells (not recorded which) from PBMCs. This TCR came from a human donor with aplastic anemia. The CDR3 loop reads CASSYSVPSRGGAASTDTQYF. The CDR3 DNA follows: TGTGCCAGCAGTTACTCGGTTCCGTCGCGGGGGGGTGCGGCTAGCACAGATACGCAGTATTTT.